This is a list of T cell receptor beta chains from one sample in a study of cytomegalovirus exposure and HLA in healthy donors. The data were produced by immunoSEQ multiplex PCR, yet TCRdb's version contains in-frame clones alone and is incomplete. The profile covers approximately 160,000 clones, with around 80% appearing a single time and roughly 1.6% taken by the ten largest. The sample taken for sequencing was PBMCs. Receptors originate from a girl aged 10 to 17 in good health and CMV-seropositive. CDR3s include the opening cysteine and the closing phenylalanine or tryptophan. A D gene is named only where the DNA matches it firmly. A clone size is listed for some rows: how often the clone was seen (once, few, many), or a class if it is expanded.

CDR3 protein,CDR3 DNA,clone size,J gene,D gene,V gene
CASSKIPGGAGTEAFF,TGTGCCAGCAGTAAGATCCCAGGGGGCGCCGGCACTGAAGCTTTCTTT,.,TRBJ1-1,TRBD1,TRBV28
CASSPGGGAGANVLTF,TGCGCCAGCAGCCCTGGCGGGGGCGCGGGGGCCAACGTCCTGACTTTC,.,TRBJ2-6,.,TRBV5-1
CASRAGGAGNTIYF,TGTGCCAGCAGGGCCGGGGGGGCTGGAAACACCATATATTTT,.,TRBJ1-3,.,TRBV6-5
CASSDGDLYGYTF,TGTGCCAGCAGTGACGGGGATCTCTATGGCTACACCTTC,.,TRBJ1-2,.,TRBV6-1
CASSVGIQKVGVGYYEQYF,TGTGCCAGCAGCGTAGGTATCCAGAAGGTGGGAGTGGGCTACTACGAGCAGTACTTC,.,TRBJ2-7,.,TRBV9
CASSFPRIRDRGVNQPQHF,TGTGCCAGCAGTTTCCCACGGATCCGGGACAGGGGAGTCAATCAGCCCCAGCATTTT,once,TRBJ1-5,TRBD1,TRBV28
CASSFGRGAQYF,TGTGCCAGCAGCTTCGGTCGGGGAGCGCAGTACTTC,.,TRBJ2-7,.,TRBV5-6
CASSGDYKGPNTEAFF,TGTGCCAGCAGTGGGGATTATAAGGGGCCGAACACTGAAGCTTTCTTT,.,TRBJ1-1,.,TRBV28
CASSPPTRYSGNTIYF,TGTGCCAGCTCACCACCCACAAGATACTCTGGAAACACCATATATTTT,.,TRBJ1-3,.,TRBV18
CAWSGLVNEQFF,TGTGCCTGGAGTGGACTAGTTAATGAGCAGTTCTTC,.,TRBJ2-1,.,TRBV30
CASSQEGGRGRTDTQYF,TGCGCCAGCAGCCAAGAAGGGGGGCGGGGGCGCACAGATACGCAGTATTTT,.,TRBJ2-3,.,TRBV4-3
CASSFGGDETQYF,TGTGCTAGCAGCTTTGGGGGCGACGAGACCCAGTACTTC,.,TRBJ2-5,.,TRBV7-7
CASSDRSPSGANVLTF,TGTGCCAGCAGCGATCGGTCCCCTTCTGGGGCCAACGTCCTGACTTTC,.,TRBJ2-6,.,TRBV7-9
CASSPQTDTSPQHF,TGTGCCAGCTCACCACAAACCGACACGAGCCCCCAGCATTTT,.,TRBJ1-5,.,TRBV18
CASSLQGGTEAFF,TGTGCCAGCAGCTTACAGGGGGGGACTGAAGCTTTCTTT,few,TRBJ1-1,TRBD1,TRBV5-4
CASSQGAYEQYF,TGTGCCTCCAGTCAGGGGGCATACGAGCAGTACTTC,.,TRBJ2-7,TRBD1,TRBV2
CASSQTGLAVNIQYF,TGCGCCAGCAGCCAAACCGGACTAGCAGTAAACATTCAGTACTTC,.,TRBJ2-4,TRBD2,TRBV4-1
CAWSLALPPREQYF,TGTGCCTGGAGTTTAGCCCTTCCCCCTCGCGAGCAGTACTTC,.,TRBJ2-7,.,TRBV30
CASSLEGHWFF,TGTGCCAGCAGTTTAGAGGGACATTGGTTCTTC,.,TRBJ2-1,.,TRBV28
CASSLWGVDGELFF,TGTGCCAGTAGTCTCTGGGGCGTGGACGGGGAGCTGTTTTTT,.,TRBJ2-2,.,TRBV19
CASSSGVLYEQYF,TGTGCCAGCAGTTCGGGGGTCTTGTACGAGCAGTACTTC,.,TRBJ2-7,.,TRBV28
CASSLALPGGTNTGELFF,TGTGCCAGCAGCTTAGCTCTACCGGGAGGGACTAACACCGGGGAGCTGTTTTTT,few,TRBJ2-2,TRBD2,TRBV7-6
CASSQYDSNVETQYF,TGTGCCAGCAGTCAATATGACAGTAATGTTGAGACCCAGTACTTC,once,TRBJ2-5,.,TRBV6-6
CASSPQTSAGEVYEQYF,TGCGCCAGCAGCCCTCAGACCAGCGCGGGGGAGGTCTACGAGCAGTACTTC,.,TRBJ2-7,TRBD2,TRBV4-3
CASSGLQVDTQYF,TGTGCCAGCTCGGGACTCCAGGTTGATACGCAGTATTTT,.,TRBJ2-3,.,TRBV7-9
CASSTGQGEVNEQFF,TGTGCCAGCAGTACCGGACAGGGGGAGGTCAATGAGCAGTTCTTC,few,TRBJ2-1,TRBD1,TRBV6-4
CASSTQGDSYNEQFF,TGTGCCAGCAGCACACAGGGCGATTCCTACAATGAGCAGTTCTTC,.,TRBJ2-1,.,TRBV9
CASSPQAQETQYF,TGCGCCAGCAGCCCCCAGGCCCAAGAGACCCAGTACTTC,.,TRBJ2-5,.,TRBV5-1
CASSWGDGPYGYTF,TGTGCCAGCAGCTGGGGCGATGGACCGTATGGCTACACCTTC,.,TRBJ1-2,.,TRBV11-2
CASSRGADATNEKLFF,TGTGCCAGCAGCCGTGGGGCCGATGCAACTAATGAAAAACTGTTTTTT,.,TRBJ1-4,.,TRBV4-2
CASSEGGFLTEAFF,TGCGCCAGCAGTGAGGGCGGGTTTTTGACTGAAGCTTTCTTT,once,TRBJ1-1,.,TRBV10-1
CASTWGGTESYGYTF,TGTGCCAGCACCTGGGGGGGGACGGAAAGCTATGGCTACACCTTC,.,TRBJ1-2,.,TRBV28
CASSFDSTNEKLFF,TGCGCCAGCAGCTTTGACAGTACTAATGAAAAACTGTTTTTT,.,TRBJ1-4,.,TRBV5-1
CASSRLPQDSSYNEQFF,TGTGCCAGCAGCCGCCTCCCTCAGGACAGCTCCTACAATGAGCAGTTCTTC,once,TRBJ2-1,.,TRBV9
CASSLLGAGRTEAFF,TGTGCCAGCAGCTTGTTGGGGGCAGGGCGCACTGAAGCTTTCTTT,.,TRBJ1-1,.,TRBV5-6
CASGGQGLEAFF,TGCGCCAGTGGGGGACAGGGGCTTGAAGCTTTCTTT,once,TRBJ1-1,TRBD1,TRBV5-1
CASFNLAGGREQFF,TGTGCCAGTTTCAACCTAGCGGGAGGGCGTGAGCAGTTCTTC,.,TRBJ2-1,TRBD2,TRBV27